The source of this TCR beta chain is a study of blood T cell repertoires in COVID-19. V lost 4 bases, J lost 2 bases, and 7 bases stayed unmatched. The CDR3 covers 16 residues. Germline lookup yields CDR1 MDHEN and CDR2 SYDVKM. Assay used: immunoSEQ multiplex PCR; TCRdb lists only in-frame clones, some missing. The data show fewer than 350,000 clones, under 90% seen once. Ages ranged from about 18 to 89 years, with residence in under 25 US areas. Allocation to cohorts depended on clinical history reported by the participants. Cohort 3 recovered donors had two negative PCRs, clearance, or symptom resolution.

The TCR originated in a man between 60 and 75 years old who had recovered from COVID-19. What was sequenced was PBMCs or T cells enriched from blood (not recorded which). The chain carries TRBV28 and TRBJ2-1; 8 bases align to TRBD1. CDR3 DNA sequence: TGTGCCAGCAGTTCAGGACAGGGTAAAGCCTACAATGAGCAGTTCTTC. Amino acid sequence: CASSSGQGKAYNEQFF.